These T cell receptor beta chains were read from a single sample in a study of T cells in Graves' hyperthyroidism and ophthalmopathy. Each CDR3 protein gets one entry after TCRdb re-called the multiplex PCR reads with MiXCR. The data contain about 96,000 distinct CDR3 sequences, under 65% of them singletons. Specimen: blood. These receptors were obtained from a woman in her 40s with Graves' hyperthyroidism. The CDR3 runs from the conserved cysteine through the conserved F or W. The D gene is left open where the match is weak. Clone size is not always given. Where it is, it says once, few, many or a class for expanded clones.

v_call	j_call	clone_size	d_call	cdr3_aa	cdr3_nt
TRBV2	TRBJ2-7	.	TRBD2	CASSDPGTSGYEQYF	TGTGCCAGCAGTGACCCCGGGACTAGCGGTTACGAGCAGTACTTC
TRBV27	TRBJ1-5	few	TRBD1	CASSSIGQGGQPQHF	TGTGCCAGCAGCTCCATCGGACAGGGGGGACAGCCCCAGCATTTT
TRBV7-3	TRBJ2-5	once	.	CASVVGISGGTQYF	TGTGCCAGCGTTGTGGGGATTTCCGGAGGGACCCAGTACTTC
TRBV2	TRBJ1-1	.	TRBD1	CASSSGQGRTTNTEAFF	TGTGCCAGCAGTTCCGGACAGGGTCGGACCACGAACACTGAAGCTTTCTTT
TRBV20-1	TRBJ2-5	.	.	CSAILAGGETQYF	TGCAGTGCTATCCTCGCTGGGGGAGAGACCCAGTACTTC
TRBV7-6	TRBJ1-2	.	.	CASSLDPGDYGYTF	TGTGCCAGCAGCTTAGACCCAGGGGACTATGGCTACACCTTC
TRBV5-1	TRBJ1-1	few	TRBD1	CASSLTGVSVTEAFF	TGCGCCAGCAGCTTAACAGGGGTATCAGTGACTGAAGCTTTCTTT
TRBV2	TRBJ2-7	many	TRBD2	CAILTSGSYEQYF	TGTGCCATCCTGACTAGCGGGAGCTACGAGCAGTACTTC
TRBV2	TRBJ2-3	.	TRBD2	CASSDDGLAGFTDTQYF	TGTGCCAGCAGTGATGATGGACTAGCGGGGTTCACAGATACGCAGTATTTT
TRBV20-1	TRBJ1-2	.	.	CSAARTGSVSTF	TGCAGTGCTGCCCGGACGGGTTCCGTGAGCACCTTC
TRBV7-9	TRBJ2-2	.	.	CASSEAGGELFF	TGTGCCAGCAGCGAGGCGGGCGGGGAGCTGTTTTTT
TRBV10-3	TRBJ2-6	.	TRBD2	CAIGQAGGSGANVLTF	TGTGCCATCGGGCAAGCGGGAGGCTCTGGGGCCAACGTCCTGACTTTC
TRBV7-9	TRBJ1-2	.	TRBD1	CASRRQGYGYTF	TGTGCCAGCAGAAGACAGGGGTATGGCTACACCTTC
TRBV2	TRBJ2-5	.	TRBD2	CATRQGLAGGMAETQYF	TGTGCCACCAGACAGGGACTAGCGGGAGGAATGGCAGAGACCCAGTACTTC
TRBV7-2	TRBJ2-2	.	.	CASSLAGTAGELFF	TGTGCCAGCAGCTTAGCCGGGACCGCAGGGGAGCTGTTTTTT
TRBV29-1	TRBJ2-2	many	.	CSVFGANTGELFF	TGCAGCGTTTTCGGCGCGAACACCGGGGAGCTGTTTTTT
TRBV19	TRBJ1-2	many	.	CASSFGTEIYGYTF	TGTGCCAGTAGTTTCGGGACGGAAATCTATGGCTACACCTTC
TRBV6-5	TRBJ2-6	once	TRBD1	CASSLPGQGANVLTF	TGTGCCAGCAGTTTACCGGGACAGGGGGCCAACGTCCTGACTTTC
TRBV7-9	TRBJ2-6	once	TRBD2	CASSHTSGSISGANVLTF	TGTGCCAGCAGCCACACTAGCGGGAGCATCTCTGGGGCCAACGTCCTGACTTTC
TRBV5-1	TRBJ2-5	once	.	CANSLNSPGVGEAQYF	TGCGCCAACAGCTTGAATTCCCCGGGAGTGGGAGAGGCCCAGTACTTC
TRBV6-5	TRBJ1-2	once	.	CASSYSPGVHGYTF	TGTGCCAGCAGTTACAGTCCAGGGGTTCACGGCTACACCTTC
TRBV7-9	TRBJ1-4	.	.	CASSRPGQEKLFF	TGTGCCAGCAGCCGACCGGGACAAGAAAAACTGTTTTTT
TRBV12-3/TRBV12-4	TRBJ2-7	few	TRBD1	CASSSGGAGDEQYF	TGTGCCAGCAGTTCAGGGGGCGCGGGTGACGAGCAGTACTTC
TRBV19	TRBJ2-3	.	.	CASSPEQAYTDTQYF	TGTGCCAGTAGTCCCGAACAGGCTTACACAGATACGCAGTATTTT
TRBV28	TRBJ1-6	many	.	CASSTLQGRGSPLHF	TGTGCCAGCAGTACTTTACAGGGAAGGGGTTCACCCCTCCACTTT
TRBV7-2	TRBJ2-7	.	.	CASSLWTGASYPLFYEQYF	TGTGCCAGCAGTTTATGGACGGGAGCCTCCTACCCTCTATTCTACGAGCAGTACTTC
TRBV10-3	TRBJ2-5	many	.	CATGPVGGKETQYF	TGTGCCACCGGCCCCGTCGGTGGGAAAGAGACCCAGTACTTC
TRBV20-1	TRBJ1-1	many	TRBD1	CSARTGGADGAFF	TGCAGTGCTAGAACAGGGGGCGCAGATGGAGCTTTCTTT